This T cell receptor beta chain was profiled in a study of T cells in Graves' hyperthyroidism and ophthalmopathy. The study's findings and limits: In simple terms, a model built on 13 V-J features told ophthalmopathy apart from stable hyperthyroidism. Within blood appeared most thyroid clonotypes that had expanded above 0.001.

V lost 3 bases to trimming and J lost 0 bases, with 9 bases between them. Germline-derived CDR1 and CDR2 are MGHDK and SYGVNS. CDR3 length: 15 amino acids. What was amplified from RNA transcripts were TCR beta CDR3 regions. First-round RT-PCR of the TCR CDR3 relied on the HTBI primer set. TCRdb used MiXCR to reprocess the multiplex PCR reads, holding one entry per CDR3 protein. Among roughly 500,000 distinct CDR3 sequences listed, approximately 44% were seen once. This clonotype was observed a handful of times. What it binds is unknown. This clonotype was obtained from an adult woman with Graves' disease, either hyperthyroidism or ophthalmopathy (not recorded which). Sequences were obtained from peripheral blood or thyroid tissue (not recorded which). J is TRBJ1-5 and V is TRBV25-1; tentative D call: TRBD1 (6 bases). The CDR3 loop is CASSDSGDSNQPQHF. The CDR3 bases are TGTGCCAGCAGTGACTCAGGGGATAGCAATCAGCCCCAGCATTTT.